The sequence of this TCR beta chain was determined in a study of T cell responses to AZD1222 COVID-19 vaccine. General study results and limits: Spike as a whole was targeted by vaccine-associated CD4 TCRs, dominant at 160-218 and 743-854. A mostly white British donor set with more females was recruited, and clonal diversity was possibly underestimated.

V dropped 7 bases and J dropped 6; count of bases not matched to a gene: 9. Germline V gene lookup returns CDR1 SGHDT and CDR2 YYEEEE. This CDR3 spans 13 amino acids. Clones were sequenced by immunoSEQ multiplex PCR, and TCRdb holds only the in-frame ones, with some missing. Among under 150,000 clones listed, roughly 87% were seen once. On this clone itself: The antigen is undetermined.

Sample: peripheral blood, taken on day 0 of AZD1222 vaccination. This clonotype originated in an adult in good health. The gene calls are TRBV5-6 and TRBJ1-2; 7 bases are a match to TRBD1. Here the CDR3 reads CASRSGGSDGYTF. The CDR3 nucleotides are TGTGCCAGCCGTTCAGGGGGATCTGATGGCTACACCTTC. The full variable domain, its missing parts supplied by reference TRBV5-6 and TRBJ1-2, is DAGVTQSPTHLIKTRGQQVTLRCSPKSGHDTVSWYQQALGQGPQFIFQYYEEEERQRGNFPDRFSGHQFPNYSSELNVNALLLGDSALYLCASRSGGSDGYTFGSGTRLTVV.